This T cell receptor (beta chain) originates from a study of T-cell reconstitution after alpha-beta-depleted transplantation in children. Overall study findings and caveats: When one year had passed after transplant, most T-cell counts and diversity came from newly produced T cells. Some patients owed their high day-60 TCRbeta diversity to surviving recipient T cells and thymic progenitors. Expanded clones from the graft, numbering several hundred, reportedly supplied alpha-beta T cells about two months after transplant.

A TCRbeta library incorporating unique molecular identifiers was prepared. Each CDR3 protein gets one entry after TCRdb re-called the PCR reads with MiXCR. The repertoire consists of about 300,000 distinct CDR3 sequences, with around 9.1% occurring once and the leading ten covering roughly 7.1%. V was trimmed by 2 bases and J by 8 bases, leaving 12 bases between them. The CDR3 has 13 amino acids. The germline CDR1 and CDR2 sequences are SEHNR and FQNEAQ (reference sequence). This clonotype was detected many times. Its antigen remains unidentified. This receptor was obtained from a boy less than two years old with acute myeloid leukemia, due to receive a stem cell transplant. The rearrangement links TRBV7-9 to TRBJ1-2; tentative D call: TRBD1 (6 bases). The sequencing here drew on PBMCs, taken before TCRalphabeta/CD19-depleted stem cell transplant. The CDR3 loop is CASSLFGGKGYTF. The CDR3 DNA reads TGTGCCAGCAGCTTATTCGGGGGCAAAGGCTACACCTTC.